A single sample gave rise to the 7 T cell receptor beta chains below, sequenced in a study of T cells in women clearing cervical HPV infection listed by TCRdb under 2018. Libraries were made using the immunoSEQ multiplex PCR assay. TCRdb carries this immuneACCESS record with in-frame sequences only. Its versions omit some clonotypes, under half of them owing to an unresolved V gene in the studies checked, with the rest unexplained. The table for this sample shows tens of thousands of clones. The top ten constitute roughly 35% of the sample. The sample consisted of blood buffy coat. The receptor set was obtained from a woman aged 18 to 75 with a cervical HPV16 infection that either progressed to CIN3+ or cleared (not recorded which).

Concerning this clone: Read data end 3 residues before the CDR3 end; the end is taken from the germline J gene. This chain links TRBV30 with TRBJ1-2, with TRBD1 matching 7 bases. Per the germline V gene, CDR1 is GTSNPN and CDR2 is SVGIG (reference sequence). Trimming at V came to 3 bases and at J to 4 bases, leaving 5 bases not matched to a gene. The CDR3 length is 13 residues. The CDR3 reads CAWSPQGVYGYTF. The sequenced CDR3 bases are TGTGCCTGGAGCCCGCAGGGGGTCTATGGC.

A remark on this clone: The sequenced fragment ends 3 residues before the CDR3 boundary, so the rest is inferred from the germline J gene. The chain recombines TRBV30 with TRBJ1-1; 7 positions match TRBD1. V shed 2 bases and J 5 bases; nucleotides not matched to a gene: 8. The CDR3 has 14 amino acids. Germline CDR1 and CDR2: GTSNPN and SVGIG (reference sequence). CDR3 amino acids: CAWSRTGITTEAFF. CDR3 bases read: TGTGCCTGGAGTCGGACAGGAATTACTACTGAA.

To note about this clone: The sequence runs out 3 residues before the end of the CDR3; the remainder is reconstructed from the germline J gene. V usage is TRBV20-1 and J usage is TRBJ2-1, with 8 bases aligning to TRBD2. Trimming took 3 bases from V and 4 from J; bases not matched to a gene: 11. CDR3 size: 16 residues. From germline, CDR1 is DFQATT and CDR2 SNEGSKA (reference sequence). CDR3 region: CSARALLAEEYNEQFF. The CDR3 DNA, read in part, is TGCAGTGCTAGGGCCCTACTAGCGGAAGAGTACAATGAG.

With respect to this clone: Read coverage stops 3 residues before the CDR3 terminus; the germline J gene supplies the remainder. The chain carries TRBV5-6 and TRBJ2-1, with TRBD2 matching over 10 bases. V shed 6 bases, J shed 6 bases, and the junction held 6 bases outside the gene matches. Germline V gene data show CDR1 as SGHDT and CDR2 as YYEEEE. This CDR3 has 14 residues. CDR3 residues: CASNSGGILNEQFF. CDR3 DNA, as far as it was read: TGTGCCAGCAATAGCGGGGGGATCCTCAATGAG.

CDR3 residues: CASSITANTEAFF. Incomplete CDR3 DNA: TGTGCCAGCAGTATTACAGCGAACACTGAA. This chain joins TRBV2 and TRBJ1-1; no clear D. The sequenced fragment ends 3 residues before the CDR3 boundary, so the rest is inferred from the germline J gene. Per the germline V gene, CDR1 is SNHLY and CDR2 is FYNNEI. The CDR3 spans 13 residues. V lost 5 bases and J lost 1, with 8 bases in between.

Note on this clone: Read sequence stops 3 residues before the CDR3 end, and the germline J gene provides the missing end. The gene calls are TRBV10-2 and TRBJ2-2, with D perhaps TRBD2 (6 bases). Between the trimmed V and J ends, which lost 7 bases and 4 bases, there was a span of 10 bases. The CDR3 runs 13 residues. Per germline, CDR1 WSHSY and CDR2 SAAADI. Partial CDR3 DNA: TGCGCCAGCAACGGGGGACTCACCGGGGAG. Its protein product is CASNGGLTGE. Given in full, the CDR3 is CASNGGLTGELFF.

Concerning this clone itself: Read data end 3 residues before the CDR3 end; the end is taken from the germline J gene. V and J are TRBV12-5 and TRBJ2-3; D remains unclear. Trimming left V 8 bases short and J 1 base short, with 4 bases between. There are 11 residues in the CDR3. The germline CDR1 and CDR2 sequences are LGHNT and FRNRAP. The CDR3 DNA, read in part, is TGTGCTAGTAAGGGCACAGATACG. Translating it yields CASKGTDT. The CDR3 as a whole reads CASKGTDTQYF.